This TCR beta chain was captured by sequencing in a study of blood T cell repertoires in COVID-19. In the study overall: The origin of the acute and convalescent COVID-19 samples was the United States, Italy and Spain. PBMCs, B-cell-depleted T cells, or T cells provided the cDNA or gDNA that made up the material.

The germline V gene encodes CDR1 LGHDT and CDR2 YNNKEL (reference sequence). V gave up 2 bases and J gave up 7 bases, with 11 bases separating them. The CDR3 spans 13 residues. Original methodology: Reference gene primer amplification gave estimated nucleated cell counts. Clones were read by immunoSEQ multiplex PCR, and TCRdb kept only the in-frame ones, dropping some. V, J and clone size are those of that table, while D and trimming were read from the DNA. The sample comprises about 100,000 clones, about 80% of which are singletons, and around 29% rests with the top ten. The clonotype was recovered from a man between 65 and 85 years old with active or convalescent COVID-19. What was sequenced was peripheral blood. The chain joins TRBV3-1 (or the pseudogene TRBV3-2) to TRBJ1-1, with D possibly matching TRBD1 (5 bases). The CDR3 is CASSQLSQGEAFF. The CDR3 DNA reads TGTGCCAGCAGCCAACTTAGTCAGGGTGAAGCTTTCTTT.